One T cell receptor (beta chain) is described in this entry. This sample includes further DNA sequences coding for the same CDR3. Profiled with immunoSEQ multiplex PCR; TCRdb holds only in-frame clones, not every one. The sample shows 380,000 or so clones, 86% of them seen only once. The source of the sample is a study of blood T cell repertoires in COVID-19. Whole-study context: The analysed material was cDNA or gDNA that came from T cells, B-cell-depleted T cells, or PBMCs.

CDR1 and CDR2 from the germline V gene are KGHSH and LQKENI. The CDR3 covers 14 residues. J lost 6 bases, V lost 3 bases, and 4 bases had no gene match. V and J are TRBV18 and TRBJ1-4, with TRBD1 identical over 7 bases. Source material: peripheral blood. This clonotype was sampled from a woman aged 55 to 70 with COVID-19, enrolled during active disease. CDR3 nucleotide sequence: TGTGCCAGCTCACCCCGGACAGGAGATGAAAAACTGTTTTTT. Amino acid sequence: CASSPRTGDEKLFF.